Sequencing of this TCR beta chain was carried out in a study of regulatory and conventional T cells in RAG deficiency. The sorted conventional CD4+ T cells were CD25-low and CD127-high, with genomic DNA sequenced. The method was immunoSEQ multiplex PCR; TCRdb's version includes in-frame clones alone and lacks a portion of them. The sample lists about 30,000 clones; about 96% were seen once. Trimming at V came to 5 bases and at J to 7 bases, leaving 2 bases not matched to a gene. Looked up from germline, CDR1 is KGHSH and CDR2 is LQKENI. The CDR3 length is 12 residues. This same sample was also taken into another study, of regulatory T cells. Per that paper: The PCR used 52 TRBV and 13 TRBJ primers.

The receptor was isolated from a human donor in good health. The J gene is TRBJ2-7, the V gene TRBV18; 10 bases fit TRBD1. Sequencing was performed on CD25- CD4+ T cells sorted from blood. The CDR3 DNA is TGTGCCAGCTCAGACAGGGGGCAGGAGCAGTACTTC. Its protein is CASSDRGQEQYF. The whole variable domain, remainder taken from reference TRBV18 and TRBJ2-7, is NAGVMQNPRHLVRRRGQEARLRCSPMKGHSHVYWYRQLPEEGLKFMVYLQKENIIDESGMPKERFSAEFPKEGPSILRIQQVVRGDSAAYFCASSDRGQEQYFGPGTRLTVT.